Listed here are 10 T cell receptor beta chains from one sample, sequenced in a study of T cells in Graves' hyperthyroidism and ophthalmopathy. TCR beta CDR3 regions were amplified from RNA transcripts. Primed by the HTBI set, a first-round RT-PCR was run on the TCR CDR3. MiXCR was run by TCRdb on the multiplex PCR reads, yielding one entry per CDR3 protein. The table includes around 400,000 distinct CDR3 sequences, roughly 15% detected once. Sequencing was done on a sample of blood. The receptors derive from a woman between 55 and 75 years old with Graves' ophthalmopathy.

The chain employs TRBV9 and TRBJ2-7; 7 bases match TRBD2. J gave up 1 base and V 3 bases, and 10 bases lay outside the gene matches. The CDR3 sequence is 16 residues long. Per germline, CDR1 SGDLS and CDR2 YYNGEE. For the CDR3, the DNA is TGTGCCAGCAGCGCCAGTAGCGGGCTACTTTCCTACGAGCAGTACTTC. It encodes CASSASSGLLSYEQYF.

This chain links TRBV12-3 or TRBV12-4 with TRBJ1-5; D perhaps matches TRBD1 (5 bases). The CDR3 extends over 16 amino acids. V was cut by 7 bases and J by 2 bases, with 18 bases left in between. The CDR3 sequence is CASTLGTGGGNQPQHF. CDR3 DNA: TGTGCCAGCACCCTTGGGACGGGGGGAGGCAATCAGCCCCAGCATTTT.

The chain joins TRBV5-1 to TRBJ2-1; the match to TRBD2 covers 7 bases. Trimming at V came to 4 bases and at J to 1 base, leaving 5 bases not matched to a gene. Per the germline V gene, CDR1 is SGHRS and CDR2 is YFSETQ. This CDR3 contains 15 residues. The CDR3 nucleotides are TGCGCCAGCAGCACAGGACTAGGGTCCTACAATGAGCAGTTCTTC. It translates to CASSTGLGSYNEQFF.

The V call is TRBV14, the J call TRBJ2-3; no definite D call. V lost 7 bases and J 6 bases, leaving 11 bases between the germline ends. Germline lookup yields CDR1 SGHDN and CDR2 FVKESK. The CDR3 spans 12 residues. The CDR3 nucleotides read TGTGCCAGCACCTCGGCTGCTGATACGCAGTATTTT. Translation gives CASTSAADTQYF. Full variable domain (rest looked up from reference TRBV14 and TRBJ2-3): EAGVTQFPSHSVIEKGQTVTLRCDPISGHDNLYWYRRVMGKEIKFLLHFVKESKQDESGMPNNRFLAERTGGTYSTLKVQPAELEDSGVYFCASTSAADTQYFGPGTRLTVL.

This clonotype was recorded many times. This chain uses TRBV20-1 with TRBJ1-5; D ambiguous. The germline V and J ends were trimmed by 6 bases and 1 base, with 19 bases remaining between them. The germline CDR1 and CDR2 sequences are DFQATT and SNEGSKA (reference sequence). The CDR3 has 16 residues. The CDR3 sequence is CSAARVSGLSNQPQHF. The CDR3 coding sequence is TGCAGTGCAGCACGGGTGTCGGGATTGAGCAATCAGCCCCAGCATTTT.

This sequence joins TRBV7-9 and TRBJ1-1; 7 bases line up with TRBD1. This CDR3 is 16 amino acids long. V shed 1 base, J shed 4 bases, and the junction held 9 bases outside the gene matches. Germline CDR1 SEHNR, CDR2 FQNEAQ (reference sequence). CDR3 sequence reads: CASSLEGTALGTEAFF. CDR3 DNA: TGTGCCAGCAGCTTAGAGGGGACAGCTTTGGGCACTGAAGCTTTCTTT.

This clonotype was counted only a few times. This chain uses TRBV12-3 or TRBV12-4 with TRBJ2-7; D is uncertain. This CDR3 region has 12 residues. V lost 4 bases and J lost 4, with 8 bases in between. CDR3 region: CASSYTFYEQYF. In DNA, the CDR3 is TGTGCCAGCAGTTACACCTTTTACGAGCAGTACTTC.

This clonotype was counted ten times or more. The CDR3 protein is CASSPGQLNEKLFF. CDR3 bases: TGTGCCAGCAGTCCGGGACAGCTAAATGAAAAACTGTTTTTT. The chain couples TRBV12-3 or TRBV12-4 to TRBJ1-4; 7 nucleotides align to TRBD1. The V segment lost 5 bases and the J segment 5 bases; nucleotides outside the gene matches: 5. The CDR3 is 14 amino acids.

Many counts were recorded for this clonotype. Written as DNA, the CDR3 is TGTGCCAGCAGTTACTCGGGCGGGAGACACTACGAGCAGTACTTC. Amino acid sequence: CASSYSGGRHYEQYF. The V and J genes are TRBV6-5 and TRBJ2-7; 7 bases agree with TRBD2. The ends lost 0 bases at V and 3 bases at J; junction bases unmatched: 5. Looked up from germline, CDR1 is MNHEY and CDR2 is SVGAGI. The CDR3 has 15 residues.

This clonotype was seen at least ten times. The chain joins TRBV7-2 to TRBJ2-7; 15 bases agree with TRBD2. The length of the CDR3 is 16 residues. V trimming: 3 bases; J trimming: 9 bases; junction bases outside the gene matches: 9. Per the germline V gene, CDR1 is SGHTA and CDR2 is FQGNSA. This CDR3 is CASSLRTSGGGPGQYF. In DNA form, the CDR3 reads TGTGCCAGCAGCTTGAGGACTAGCGGGGGGGGGCCGGGGCAGTACTTC.